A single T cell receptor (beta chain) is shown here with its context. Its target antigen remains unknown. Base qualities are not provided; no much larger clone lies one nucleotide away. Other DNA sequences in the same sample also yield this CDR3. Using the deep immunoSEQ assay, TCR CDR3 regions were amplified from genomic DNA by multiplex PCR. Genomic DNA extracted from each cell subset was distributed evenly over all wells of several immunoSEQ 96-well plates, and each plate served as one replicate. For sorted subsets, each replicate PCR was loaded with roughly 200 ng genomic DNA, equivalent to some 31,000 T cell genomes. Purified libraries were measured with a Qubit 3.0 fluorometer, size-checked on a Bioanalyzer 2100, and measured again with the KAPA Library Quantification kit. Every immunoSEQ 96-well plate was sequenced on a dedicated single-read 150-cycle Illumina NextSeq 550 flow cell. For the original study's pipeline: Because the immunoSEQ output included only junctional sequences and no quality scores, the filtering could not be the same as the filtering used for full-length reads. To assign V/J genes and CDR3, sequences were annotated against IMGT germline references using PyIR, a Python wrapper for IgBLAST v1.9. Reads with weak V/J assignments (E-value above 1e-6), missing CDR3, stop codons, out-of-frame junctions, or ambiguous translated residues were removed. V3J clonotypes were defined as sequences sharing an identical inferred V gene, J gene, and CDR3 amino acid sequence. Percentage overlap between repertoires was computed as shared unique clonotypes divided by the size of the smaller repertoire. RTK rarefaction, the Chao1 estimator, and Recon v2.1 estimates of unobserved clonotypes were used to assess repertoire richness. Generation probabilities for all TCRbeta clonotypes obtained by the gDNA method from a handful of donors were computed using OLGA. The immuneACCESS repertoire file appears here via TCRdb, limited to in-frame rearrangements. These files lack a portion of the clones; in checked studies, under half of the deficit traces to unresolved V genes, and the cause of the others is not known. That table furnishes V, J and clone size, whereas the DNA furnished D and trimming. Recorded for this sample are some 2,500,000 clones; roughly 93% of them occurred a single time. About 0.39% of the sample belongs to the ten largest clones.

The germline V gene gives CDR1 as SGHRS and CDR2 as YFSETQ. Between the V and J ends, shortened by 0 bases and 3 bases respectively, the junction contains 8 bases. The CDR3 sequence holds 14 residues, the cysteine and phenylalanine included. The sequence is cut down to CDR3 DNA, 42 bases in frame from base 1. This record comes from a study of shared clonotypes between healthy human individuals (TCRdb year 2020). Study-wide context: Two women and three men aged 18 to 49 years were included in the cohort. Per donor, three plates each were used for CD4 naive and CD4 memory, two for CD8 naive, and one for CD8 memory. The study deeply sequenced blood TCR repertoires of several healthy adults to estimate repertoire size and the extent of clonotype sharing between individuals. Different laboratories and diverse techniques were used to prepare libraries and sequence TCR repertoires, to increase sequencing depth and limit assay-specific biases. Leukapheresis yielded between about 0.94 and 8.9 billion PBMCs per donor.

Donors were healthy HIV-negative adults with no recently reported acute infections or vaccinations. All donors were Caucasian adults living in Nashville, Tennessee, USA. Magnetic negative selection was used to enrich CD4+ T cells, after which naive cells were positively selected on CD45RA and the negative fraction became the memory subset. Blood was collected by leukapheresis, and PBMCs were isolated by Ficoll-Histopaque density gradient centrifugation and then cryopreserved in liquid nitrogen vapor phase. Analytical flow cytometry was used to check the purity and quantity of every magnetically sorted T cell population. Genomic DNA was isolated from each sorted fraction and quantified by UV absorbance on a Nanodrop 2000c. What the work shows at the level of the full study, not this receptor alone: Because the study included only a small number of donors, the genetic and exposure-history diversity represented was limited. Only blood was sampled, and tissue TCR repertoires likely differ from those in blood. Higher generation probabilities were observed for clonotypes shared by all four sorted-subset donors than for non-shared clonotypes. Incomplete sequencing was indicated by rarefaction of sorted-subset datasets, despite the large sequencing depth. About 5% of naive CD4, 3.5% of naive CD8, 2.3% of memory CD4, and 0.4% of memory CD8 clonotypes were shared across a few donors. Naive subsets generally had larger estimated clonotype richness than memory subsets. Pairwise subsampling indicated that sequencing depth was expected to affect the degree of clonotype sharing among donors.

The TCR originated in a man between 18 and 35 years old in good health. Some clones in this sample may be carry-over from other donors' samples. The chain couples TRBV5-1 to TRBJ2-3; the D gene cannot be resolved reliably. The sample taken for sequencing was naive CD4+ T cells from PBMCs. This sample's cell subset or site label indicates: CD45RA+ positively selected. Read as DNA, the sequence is TGCGCCAGCAGCTTGGTTGGGGTTACAGATACGCAGTATTTT. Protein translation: CASSLVGVTDTQYF.